What follows is one T cell receptor beta chain and its context. Its antigen is unknown. Assay used: immunoSEQ multiplex PCR; TCRdb lists only in-frame clones, some missing. Seen here are 5,100 or so clones, approximately 60% observed once, and the top ten hold 3% to 4%. The data stem from a study of T cells in localized non-small cell lung cancer. Study-level results: Those with higher blood T cell density had longer overall survival. Heterogeneity is still possible, as just one tumor region was sequenced. Uninvolved adjacent lung showed the highest T cell clonality, exceeding tumor. Among the top 100 tumor clones, a median 57 appeared in adjacent lung.

The CDR3 totals 15 residues. Germline V gene data show CDR1 as GTSNPN and CDR2 as SVGIG (reference sequence). V lost 3 bases and J 0 bases, leaving 12 bases between the germline ends. The TCR comes from a male donor at least 60 years old with stage I squamous cell lung carcinoma. The chain couples TRBV30 to TRBJ2-1, with D possibly being TRBD1 (6 bases). The specimen comprised lymph node tissue, sampled before any cancer treatment. CDR3 loop: CAWRAGASSYNEQFF. In DNA, the CDR3 is TGTGCCTGGAGGGCAGGGGCGAGCTCCTACAATGAGCAGTTCTTC.